This paragraph covers one TCR beta chain sequence. The CDR3 totals 14 residues. Germline CDR1 and CDR2: MNHNY and SVGAGI (reference sequence). V shed 6 bases and J shed 6 bases, with 15 bases lying between them. The sample belongs to a study of CD8 T cells in Susac syndrome. When the RNA was reverse transcribed, random hexamers were used with an input of roughly 0.45 to 1 ug. TCRdb called the immunoSEQ multiplex PCR reads again in MiXCR, with one record for every CDR3 protein. The sample includes approximately 200,000 distinct CDR3 sequences, 95% seen only once; the top ten take approximately 0.075%. The receptor's source is a human donor with multiple sclerosis. V gene TRBV6-6 combines with J gene TRBJ2-1; possibly TRBD1 or TRBD2 for D (5 bases each). Sequences were obtained from CD4+ T cells from PBMCs. This CDR3 reads CASSSRGVPNEQFF. The CDR3 DNA sequence: TGTGCCAGCAGCTCTCGAGGGGTCCCCAATGAGCAGTTCTTC.